Only a few counts were recorded for the clone carrying this T cell receptor beta chain. Its target is not known. This entry belongs to a study of CD8 T cells in ankylosing spondylitis. Findings of the study overall: One TCR beta motif, made up of about 8 highly homologous variants, appeared characteristic of ankylosing spondylitis blood. Disease-associated clones were CD8+ and fairly uncommon in peripheral blood.

Each CDR3 protein is one row after TCRdb ran MiXCR on the 5' RACE reads. The sample lists about 150,000 distinct CDR3 sequences, about a third occurring once. The sequence was obtained from a male donor with ankylosing spondylitis. The sequencing sample was made of synovial fluid, either unsorted or a sorted T cell fraction (not recorded which).

This chain's CDR3 is CASSLARGANEQFF. The CDR3 bases are TGTGCCAGCAGCTTAGCGAGGGGCGCTAATGAGCAGTTCTTC. V is TRBV7-2 and J is TRBJ2-1; either TRBD1 or TRBD2 may supply D (5 bases each). Germline CDR1 SGHTA, CDR2 FQGNSA. CDR3 length equals 14 residues. The V gene lost 0 bases and the J gene lost 7 bases, with 10 bases spanning the gap.